The 18 T cell receptor beta chains reported below all come from one sample, sequenced in a study of shared clonotypes between healthy human individuals. Here immunoSEQ multiplex PCR was the method, and the copy in TCRdb shows in-frame clones only, minus some. Of 950,000 to 1,100,000 clones in the sample, 65% to 80% were seen once. Sequencing was done on a sample of memory CD4+ T cells sorted from blood. Regarding subset: CD45RA-negative fraction. All receptors derive from a man aged 18-30 years in good health.

V gene TRBV27 combines with J gene TRBJ1-3; possibly TRBD1 for D (5 bases). Germline CDR1 and CDR2: MNHEY and SMNVEV (reference sequence). The CDR3 sequence is 14 residues long. Between the trimmed V and J ends, which lost 8 bases and 0 bases, there was a span of 11 bases. This chain's CDR3 is CASGRGNSGNTIYF. The CDR3 DNA reads as TGTGCCAGCGGGCGGGGGAACTCTGGAAACACCATATATTTT.

This chain links TRBV5-6 with TRBJ2-4; possibly TRBD2 for D (5 bases). The length of the CDR3 is 15 residues. Germline V lookup: CDR1 SGHDT, CDR2 YYEEEE. V dropped 2 bases and J dropped 0 bases, with 9 bases sitting between them. DNA of the CDR3: TGTGCCAGCAGCTTCCGCGGGCTAGCCAAAAACATTCAGTACTTC. This encodes CASSFRGLAKNIQYF.

Note on this clone: Different DNA sequences within this sample yield the same CDR3. The chain recombines TRBV5-6 with TRBJ2-5; D is undetermined. Germline V gene data show CDR1 as SGHDT and CDR2 as YYEEEE. The CDR3 runs to 13 residues. The V end lost 0 bases, the J end lost 2 bases, and 5 bases lay between the germline ends. CDR3 in amino acids: CASSLGLQETQYF. The CDR3 DNA follows: TGTGCCAGCAGCTTGGGCCTTCAAGAGACCCAGTACTTC.

V usage is TRBV6-6 and J usage is TRBJ1-1; TRBD1 aligns across 7 bases. From germline, CDR1 is MNHNY and CDR2 SVGAGI (reference sequence). The CDR3 totals 15 residues. V trimming: 5 bases; J trimming: 0 bases; junction bases outside the gene matches: 6. The CDR3 loop reads CASSPTRGLNTEAFF. The CDR3 DNA is TGTGCCAGCAGTCCCACGAGGGGGCTGAACACTGAAGCTTTCTTT.

The rearrangement links TRBV9 to TRBJ2-7; unclear D gene. The CDR3 spans 13 residues. In germline, CDR1 is SGDLS, CDR2 YYNGEE. V lost 4 bases to trimming and J lost 6 bases, with 14 bases between them. CDR3 protein: CASSPLTAGEQYF. Written as DNA, the CDR3 is TGTGCCAGCAGCCCCCTCACGGCCGGCGAGCAGTACTTC.

Comments on this clone: The same CDR3 also results from other DNA sequences found in this sample. J is TRBJ2-7 and V is TRBV18; TRBD1 matches 7 bases. The CDR3 covers 14 residues. Germline CDR1 and CDR2: KGHSH and LQKENI. Trimming at V came to 6 bases and at J to 0 bases, leaving 5 bases not matched to a gene. In nucleotides, the CDR3 is TGTGCCAGCTCCCCGGGACAGAGCTCCTACGAGCAGTACTTC. This translates into CASSPGQSSYEQYF. The full variable domain, its missing parts supplied by reference TRBV18 and TRBJ2-7, is NAGVMQNPRHLVRRRGQEARLRCSPMKGHSHVYWYRQLPEEGLKFMVYLQKENIIDESGMPKERFSAEFPKEGPSILRIQQVVRGDSAAYFCASSPGQSSYEQYFGPGTRLTVT.

This chain connects TRBV5-5 to TRBJ1-1; no firm D call. Trimming left V 8 bases short and J 3 bases short, with 14 bases between. The germline V gene encodes CDR1 SGHKS and CDR2 YYEKEE (reference sequence). The CDR3 runs to 13 residues. The CDR3 DNA reads as TGTGCCAGTGCCGGCTTGGGTGACACTGAAGCTTTCTTT. Residues: CASAGLGDTEAFF. Using reference TRBV5-5 and TRBJ1-1 for the parts outside the CDR3, the full variable domain is DAGVTQSPTHLIKTRGQQVTLRCSPISGHKSVSWYQQVLGQGPQFIFQYYEKEERGRGNFPDRFSARQFPNYSSELNVNALLLGDSALYLCASAGLGDTEAFFGQGTRLTVV.

Points on this clone: Other nucleotide sequences from this sample produce the same CDR3. The rearrangement links TRBV5-1 to TRBJ1-1, with D possibly TRBD1 on 5 matching bases. CDR3 size: 14 residues. Looked up from germline, CDR1 is SGHRS and CDR2 is YFSETQ. The V end was cut by 2 bases, the J end by 1 base, with 9 bases between. The CDR3 region is CASSLDTGNTEAFF. CDR3 in DNA: TGCGCCAGCAGCTTAGATACAGGGAACACTGAAGCTTTCTTT.

This chain links TRBV10-2 with TRBJ2-1, with unresolved D. The germline V and J ends were trimmed by 8 bases and 7 bases, with 15 bases remaining between them. CDR3 length equals 13 residues. The germline V gene has CDR1 WSHSY and CDR2 SAAADI. The CDR3: CASRRTELNEQFF. CDR3 DNA sequence: TGCGCCAGCCGTCGGACCGAACTAAATGAGCAGTTCTTC.

This chain uses TRBV10-2 with TRBJ2-7, with 9 bases lining up with TRBD2. Germline V CDR1 and CDR2: WSHSY, SAAADI. CDR3 size: 15 residues. V shed 6 bases, J shed 0 bases, and the junction held 6 bases outside the gene matches. The chain's CDR3 is CASRPSGGISYEQYF. The CDR3 region has the DNA TGCGCCAGCAGACCCAGCGGGGGGATCTCCTACGAGCAGTACTTC.

This clone has more than one count but fewer than ten. The rearrangement links TRBV6-6 to TRBJ1-5; D gene unclear. The V and J ends lost 0 bases and 11 bases respectively, with 11 bases between them. This CDR3 has 13 residues. Germline loops: CDR1 MNHNY, CDR2 SVGAGI (reference sequence). This CDR3 reads CASSYSTPSAQHF. The CDR3 region has the DNA TGTGCCAGCAGTTACTCGACGCCATCAGCCCAGCATTTT.

As DNA, the CDR3 is TGCAGCGTCCGCCCCGCCCCACAGGGTAAGAGGAACAATGAGCAGTTCTTC. Amino acid sequence: CSVRPAPQGKRNNEQFF. This chain connects TRBV29-1 to TRBJ2-1; D is possibly TRBD1 (6 bases). Trimming pared 6 bases from V and 5 bases from J, leaving 26 bases between. This CDR3 comprises 17 residues. CDR1 is SQVTM and CDR2 is ANQGSEA in the germline V gene.

This chain uses TRBV18 with TRBJ1-4; D is unresolved. Germline V gene lookup returns CDR1 KGHSH and CDR2 LQKENI. The length of the CDR3 is 13 residues. The V end was cut by 10 bases, the J end by 7 bases, with 16 bases between. The CDR3 sequence is CATQSRGSEKLFF. For the CDR3, the DNA is TGTGCCACCCAATCCCGAGGGAGTGAAAAACTGTTTTTT.

A remark on this clone: The sample has other DNA sequences that encode this CDR3 too. The rearrangement uses TRBV10-3 and TRBJ1-1, with D perhaps matching TRBD1 (6 bases). Looked up from germline, CDR1 is ENHRY and CDR2 is SYGVKD. The CDR3 is made up of 14 amino acids. The V gene lost 4 bases and the J gene lost 1 base, with 10 bases spanning the gap. The CDR3 region has the DNA TGTGCCATCAGTGGGGGGCAGGGGAACACTGAAGCTTTCTTT. Translated: CAISGGQGNTEAFF.

The chain recombines TRBV5-6 with TRBJ2-3; a possible D gene is TRBD2 (6 bases). V was clipped by 1 base and J by 1 base, with 19 bases between them. Germline CDR1 reads SGHDT; CDR2 reads YYEEEE. The CDR3 has 18 residues. CDR3 bases: TGTGCCAGCAGCTTGTGGGGGATAGGAGGGCAGGGCACAGATACGCAGTATTTT. Protein sequence: CASSLWGIGGQGTDTQYF.

V is TRBV2 and J is TRBJ2-7; D unresolved. This CDR3 has 11 residues. The germline V gene has CDR1 SNHLY and CDR2 FYNNEI. V was pared by 1 base and J by 10 bases, with 8 bases between. The CDR3 is CASSEGRSQYF. The CDR3 DNA sequence: TGTGCCAGCAGTGAAGGTCGGTCACAGTACTTC.

This rearrangement joins TRBV30 to TRBJ1-5, with D perhaps matching TRBD1 (6 bases). The ends were cut back, 4 bases at V and 0 bases at J, with 7 bases in the middle. The CDR3 has 13 residues. Germline values: CDR1 GTSNPN, CDR2 SVGIG (reference sequence). The CDR3 DNA reads TGTGCCTGGAACAGGGATAGCAATCAGCCCCAGCATTTT. Translating it yields CAWNRDSNQPQHF.

The CDR3 is CASSVHRESTEAFF. The CDR3 bases are TGTGCCAGCAGTGTACACAGGGAGAGCACTGAAGCTTTCTTT. This sequence joins TRBV2 and TRBJ1-1; a possible D gene is TRBD1 (6 bases). Germline V gives CDR1 SNHLY, CDR2 FYNNEI. This CDR3 has 14 amino acids. V lost 4 bases and J 4 bases, leaving 13 bases between the germline ends.